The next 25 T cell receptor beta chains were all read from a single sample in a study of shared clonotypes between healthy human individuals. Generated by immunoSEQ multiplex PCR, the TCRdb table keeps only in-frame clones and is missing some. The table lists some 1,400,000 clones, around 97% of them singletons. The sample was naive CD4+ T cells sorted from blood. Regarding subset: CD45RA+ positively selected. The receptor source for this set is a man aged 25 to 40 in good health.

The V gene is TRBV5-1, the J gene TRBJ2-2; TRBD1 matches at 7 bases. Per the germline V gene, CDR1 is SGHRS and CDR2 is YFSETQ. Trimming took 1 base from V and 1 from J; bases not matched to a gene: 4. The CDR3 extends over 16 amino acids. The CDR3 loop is CASSLMGQRNTGELFF. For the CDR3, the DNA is TGCGCCAGCAGCTTGATGGGACAGAGGAACACCGGGGAGCTGTTTTTT.

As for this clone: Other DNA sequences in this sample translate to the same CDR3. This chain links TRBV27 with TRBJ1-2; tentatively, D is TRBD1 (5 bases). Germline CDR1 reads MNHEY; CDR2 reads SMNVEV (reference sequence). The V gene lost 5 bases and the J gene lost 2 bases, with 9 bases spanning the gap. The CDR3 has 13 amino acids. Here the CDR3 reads CASSRRENYGYTF. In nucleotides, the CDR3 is TGTGCCAGCAGTCGCAGGGAGAACTATGGCTACACCTTC.

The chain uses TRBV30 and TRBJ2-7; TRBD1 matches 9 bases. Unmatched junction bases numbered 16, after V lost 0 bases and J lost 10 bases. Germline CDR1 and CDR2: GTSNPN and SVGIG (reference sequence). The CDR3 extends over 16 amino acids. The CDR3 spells CAWSVPSRDYRGQQYF. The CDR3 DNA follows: TGTGCCTGGAGTGTACCGTCCCGGGATTACAGGGGGCAACAGTACTTC.

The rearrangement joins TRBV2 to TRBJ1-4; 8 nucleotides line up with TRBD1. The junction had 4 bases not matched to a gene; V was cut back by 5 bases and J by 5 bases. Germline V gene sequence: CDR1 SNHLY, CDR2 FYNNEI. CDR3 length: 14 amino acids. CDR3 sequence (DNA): TGTGCCAGCAGTAGCGACAGGGGAAATGAAAAACTGTTTTTT. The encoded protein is CASSSDRGNEKLFF. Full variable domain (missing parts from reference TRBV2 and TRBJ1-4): EPEVTQTPSHQVTQMGQEVILRCVPISNHLYFYWYRQILGQKVEFLVSFYNNEISEKSEIFDDQFSVERPDGSNFTLKIRSTKLEDSAMYFCASSSDRGNEKLFFGSGTQLSVL.

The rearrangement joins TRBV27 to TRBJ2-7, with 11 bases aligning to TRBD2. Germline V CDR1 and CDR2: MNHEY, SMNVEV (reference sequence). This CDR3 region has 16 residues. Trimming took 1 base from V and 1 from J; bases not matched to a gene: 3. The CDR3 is CASSLLGTSGSYEQYF. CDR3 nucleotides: TGTGCCAGCAGTTTATTGGGGACTAGCGGATCCTACGAGCAGTACTTC.

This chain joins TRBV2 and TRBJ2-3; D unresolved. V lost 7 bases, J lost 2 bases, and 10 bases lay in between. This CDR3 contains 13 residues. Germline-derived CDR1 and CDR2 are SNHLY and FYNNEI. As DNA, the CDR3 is TGTGCCAGCAAAACACTTACCACAGATACGCAGTATTTT. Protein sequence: CASKTLTTDTQYF.

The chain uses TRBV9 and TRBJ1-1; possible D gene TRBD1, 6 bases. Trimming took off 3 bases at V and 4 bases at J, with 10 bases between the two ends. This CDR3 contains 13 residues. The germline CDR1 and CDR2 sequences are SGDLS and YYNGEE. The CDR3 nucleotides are TGTGCCAGCAGCGCACAGGGTTTCACTGAAGCTTTCTTT. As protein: CASSAQGFTEAFF.

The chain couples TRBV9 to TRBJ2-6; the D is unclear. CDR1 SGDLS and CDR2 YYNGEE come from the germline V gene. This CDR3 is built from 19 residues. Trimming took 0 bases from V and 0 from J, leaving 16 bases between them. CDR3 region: CASSVARGRKPSGANVLTF. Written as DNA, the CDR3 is TGTGCCAGCAGCGTAGCTCGTGGCCGAAAACCCTCTGGGGCCAACGTCCTGACTTTC. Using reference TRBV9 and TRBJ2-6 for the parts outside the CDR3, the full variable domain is DSGVTQTPKHLITATGQRVTLRCSPRSGDLSVYWYQQSLDQGLQFLIQYYNGEERAKGNILERFSAQQFPDLHSELNLSSLELGDSALYFCASSVARGRKPSGANVLTFGAGSRLTVL.

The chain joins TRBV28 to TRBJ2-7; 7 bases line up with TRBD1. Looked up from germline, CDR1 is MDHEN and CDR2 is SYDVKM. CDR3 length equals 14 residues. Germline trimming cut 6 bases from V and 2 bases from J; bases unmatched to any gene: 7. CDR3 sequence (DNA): TGTGCCAGCAGGGGAACAGGGGTCACCTACGAGCAGTACTTC. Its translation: CASRGTGVTYEQYF.

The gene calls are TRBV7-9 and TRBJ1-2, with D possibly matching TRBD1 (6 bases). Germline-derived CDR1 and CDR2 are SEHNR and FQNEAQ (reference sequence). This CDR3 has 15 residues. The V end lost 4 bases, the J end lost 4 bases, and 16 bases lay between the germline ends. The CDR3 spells CASSSHRTDSYGYTF. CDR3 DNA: TGTGCCAGCAGCTCACACAGGACAGATTCCTATGGCTACACCTTC.

As DNA, the CDR3 is TGTGCCAGCAGCGTGACAGGGTTACCCTACGAGCAGTACTTC. This codes for CASSVTGLPYEQYF. The chain recombines TRBV9 with TRBJ2-7; 7 bases fit TRBD1. V lost 2 bases to trimming and J lost 2 bases; unmatched junction nucleotides: 4. This CDR3 comprises 14 residues. Germline CDR1 and CDR2: SGDLS and YYNGEE.

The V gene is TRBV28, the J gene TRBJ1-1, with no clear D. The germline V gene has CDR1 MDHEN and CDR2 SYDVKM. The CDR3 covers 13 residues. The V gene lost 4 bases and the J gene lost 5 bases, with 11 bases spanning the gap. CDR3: CASSSVPVTEAFF. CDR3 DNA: TGTGCCAGCAGTTCAGTCCCTGTTACTGAAGCTTTCTTT.

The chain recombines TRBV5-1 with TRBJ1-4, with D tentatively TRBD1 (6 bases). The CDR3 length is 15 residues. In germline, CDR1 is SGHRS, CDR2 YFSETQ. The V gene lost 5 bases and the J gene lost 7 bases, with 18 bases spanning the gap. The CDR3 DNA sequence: TGCGCCAGCAGATTTGGGGGGCGCAGCAGTGAAAAACTGTTTTTT. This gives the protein CASRFGGRSSEKLFF. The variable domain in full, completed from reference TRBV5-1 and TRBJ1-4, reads KAGVTQTPRYLIKTRGQQVTLSCSPISGHRSVSWYQQTPGQGLQFLFEYFSETQRNKGNFPGRFSGRQFSNSRSEMNVSTLELGDSALYLCASRFGGRSSEKLFFGSGTQLSVL.

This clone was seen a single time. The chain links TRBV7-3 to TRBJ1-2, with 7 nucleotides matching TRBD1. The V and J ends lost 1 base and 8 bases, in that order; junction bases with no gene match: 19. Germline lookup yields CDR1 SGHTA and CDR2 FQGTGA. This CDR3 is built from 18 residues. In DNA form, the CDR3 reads TGTGCCAGCAGCTTAAGGTTGGGACAGCGAATCTCTTTTTTCGGCTACACCTTC. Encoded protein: CASSLRLGQRISFFGYTF.

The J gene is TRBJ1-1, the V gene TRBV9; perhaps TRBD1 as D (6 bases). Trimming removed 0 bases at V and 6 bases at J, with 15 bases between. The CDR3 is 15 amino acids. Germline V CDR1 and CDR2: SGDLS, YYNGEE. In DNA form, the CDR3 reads TGTGCCAGCAGCGTAGGAGCGCAGGGGTTTTCTGAAGCTTTCTTT. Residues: CASSVGAQGFSEAFF.

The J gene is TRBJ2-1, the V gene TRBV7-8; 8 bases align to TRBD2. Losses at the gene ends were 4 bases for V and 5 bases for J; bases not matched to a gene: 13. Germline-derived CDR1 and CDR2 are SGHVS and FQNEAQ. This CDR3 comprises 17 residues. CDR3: CASSSYRGGTYHNEQFF. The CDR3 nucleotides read TGTGCCAGCAGCTCCTATCGCGGGGGGACTTATCACAATGAGCAGTTCTTC.

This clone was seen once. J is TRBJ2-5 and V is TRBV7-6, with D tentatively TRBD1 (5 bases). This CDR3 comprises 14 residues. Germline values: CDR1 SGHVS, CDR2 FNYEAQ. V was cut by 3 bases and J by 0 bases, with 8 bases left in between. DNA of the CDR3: TGTGCCAGCAGCTTGCAGGGCTACCAAGAGACCCAGTACTTC. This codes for CASSLQGYQETQYF. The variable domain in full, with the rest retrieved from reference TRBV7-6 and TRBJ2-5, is GAGVSQSPRYKVTKRGQDVALRCDPISGHVSLYWYRQALGQGPEFLTYFNYEAQQDKSGLPNDRFSAERPEGSISTLTIQRTEQRDSAMYRCASSLQGYQETQYFGPGTRLLVL.

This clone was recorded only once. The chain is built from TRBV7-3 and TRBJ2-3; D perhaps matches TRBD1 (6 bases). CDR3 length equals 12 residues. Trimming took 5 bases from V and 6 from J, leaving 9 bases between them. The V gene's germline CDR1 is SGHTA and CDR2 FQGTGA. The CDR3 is CASSQGLDTQYF. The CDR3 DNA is TGTGCCAGCAGCCAGGGGCTGGATACGCAGTATTTT.

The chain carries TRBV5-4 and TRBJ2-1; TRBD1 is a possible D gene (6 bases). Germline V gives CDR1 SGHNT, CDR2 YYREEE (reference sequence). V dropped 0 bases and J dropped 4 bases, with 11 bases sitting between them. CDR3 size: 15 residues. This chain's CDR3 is CASSLDRAFYNEQFF. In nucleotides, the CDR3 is TGTGCCAGCAGCTTGGACAGGGCCTTTTACAATGAGCAGTTCTTC.

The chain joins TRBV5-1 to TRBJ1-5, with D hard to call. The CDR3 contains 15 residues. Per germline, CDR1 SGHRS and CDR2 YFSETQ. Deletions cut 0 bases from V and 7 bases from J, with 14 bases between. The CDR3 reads CASSLVPGLGQPQHF. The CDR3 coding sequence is TGCGCCAGCAGCTTGGTCCCCGGGCTGGGCCAGCCCCAGCATTTT.

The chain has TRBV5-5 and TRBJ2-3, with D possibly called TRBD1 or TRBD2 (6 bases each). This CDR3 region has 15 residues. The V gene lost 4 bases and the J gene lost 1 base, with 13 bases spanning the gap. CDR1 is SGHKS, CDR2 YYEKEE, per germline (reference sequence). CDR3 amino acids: CASSRLGGGTDTQYF. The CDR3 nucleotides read TGTGCCAGCAGCCGACTAGGGGGAGGCACAGATACGCAGTATTTT.

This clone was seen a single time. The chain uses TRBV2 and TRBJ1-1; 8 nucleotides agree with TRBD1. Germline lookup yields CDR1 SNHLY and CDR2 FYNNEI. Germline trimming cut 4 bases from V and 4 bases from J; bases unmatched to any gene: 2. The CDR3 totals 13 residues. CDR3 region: CASSAGQATEAFF. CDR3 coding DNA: TGTGCCAGCAGTGCGGGACAGGCCACTGAAGCTTTCTTT.

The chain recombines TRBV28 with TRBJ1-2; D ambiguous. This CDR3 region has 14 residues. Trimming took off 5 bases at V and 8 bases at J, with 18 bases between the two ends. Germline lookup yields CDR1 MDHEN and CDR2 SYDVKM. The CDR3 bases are TGTGCCAGCAGTCCGGGAGGTACGAGGCGAGGCTACACCTTC. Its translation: CASSPGGTRRGYTF.

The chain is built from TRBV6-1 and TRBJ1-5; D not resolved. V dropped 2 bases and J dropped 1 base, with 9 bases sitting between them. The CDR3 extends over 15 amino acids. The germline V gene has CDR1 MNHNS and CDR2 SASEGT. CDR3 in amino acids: CASSERRQSNQPQHF. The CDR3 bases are TGTGCCAGCAGTGAACGGCGGCAGAGCAATCAGCCCCAGCATTTT.

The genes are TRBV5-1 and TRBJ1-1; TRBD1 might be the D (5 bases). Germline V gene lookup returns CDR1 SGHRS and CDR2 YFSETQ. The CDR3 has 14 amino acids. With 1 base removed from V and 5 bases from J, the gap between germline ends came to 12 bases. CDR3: CASSLQIGGTEAFF. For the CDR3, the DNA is TGCGCCAGCAGCTTGCAAATCGGGGGGACTGAAGCTTTCTTT.